This TCR beta chain was sequenced in a study of blood T cells in healthy people across ages (dated by TCRdb to 2014 to 2015). Regarding the study in general: Template switching captured roughly one uniquely barcoded TCR beta cDNA molecule per two T cells in model experiments. Two additional independent replicas of 1 million unique cDNA reads from the same blood draw were analyzed for two donors (one aged 18 to 30 and one aged 80 or older). The study measured age-related changes in TCR beta repertoire diversity using deep sequencing normalized with unique cDNA molecular identifiers. To avoid experimental bias, donors of different ages were distributed randomly across sequencing lanes. The donors were split into four age groups: young (average around 15 years), middle-aged (39), aged (62) and long-lived (more than 80). Overall study results and their limits: Because profiling used bulk unsorted PBMCs, naive and antigen-experienced compartments could not be compared conclusively. There was a strong correlation between observed TCR beta diversity and the percentage of naive T cells measured by flow cytometry. Because donor CMV infection status was unknown, age-related changes in expanded clonotypes were potentially confounded. Compared with the aged group, more naive CD4+ T cells, fewer expanded clones and increased TCR diversity were shown by the long-lived group, suggesting age selection. Estimates of total diversity based on one million sequenced T cells were considered lower bounds and underestimates. Observed TCR beta diversity per million T cells fell roughly linearly with age, and a significant reduction was already apparent by age roughly 40.

The roughly 39 donors, aged about 6 to 100 years, were systemically healthy Caucasian individuals from Russia. Each donor gave ten milliliters of peripheral blood, collected into EDTA-treated Vacutainer tubes. Ficoll-Paque density-gradient centrifugation was used to isolate PBMCs, with at least 6.5 million per sample. Total RNA, at least 6 micrograms per sample, was extracted from PBMCs with Trizol reagent. The percentages of naive CD45RAhigh/CD27high T cells were determined by flow cytometry on a PBMC aliquot from every donor. A note on this clonotype: It has no known antigen specificity. No base quality information exists; no much larger clone differs at one position.

Libraries were constructed by 5' RACE. TCRdb names Illumina HiSeq 2500 as the instrument used. The second PCR ran for roughly 6 to 11 cycles and used a J-beta primer mix along with a sample-barcoded 5' primer. A template-switch 5' adaptor carrying 12 random nucleotides introduced a unique molecular identifier onto each TCR beta cDNA molecule. At least 3 million CDR3-containing paired-end reads were obtained from each sample. The Mint cDNA synthesis kit, primed by a TRBC-specific oligonucleotide, was used to synthesize first-strand cDNA from all RNA. Following uracil-DNA glycosylase treatment, a first 18-cycle PCR with universal primers M1SS and BC2_uni_R was performed on all cDNA. The study's processing was this. Each sample was normalized by randomly selecting 1 million high-quality reads, each carrying a distinct molecular identifier. Instead of being binned into consensus sequences, reads with shared molecular identifiers were discarded. MiTCR, run with a Q25 quality threshold and the strictest error-elimination algorithm, handled CDR3 identification, clonotype clustering and error correction. A nonparametric unseen species model using Euler transformation provided a lower-bound estimate of total TCR beta diversity. The raw public reads went through TCRdb reprocessing: fastp at Q25, MiXCR clone calling, in-frame beta chains kept. Every CDR3 protein is listed once, alongside the most common genes and DNA of its rows. The authors' filters were not applied to this entry. This sample holds about 1.7 million distinct CDR3 sequences; 28% were observed only once. The ten largest account for 6.5% to 8.5% of the sample.

V has 2 bases trimmed and J has 10 bases trimmed; junction bases matching no gene number 4. CDR1 and CDR2, per the germline V gene, are SGHTA and FQGTGA. The CDR3 goes from the cysteine to the phenylalanine over 13 residues. Here the CDR3 DNA is all that survives: 39 bases in frame from base 1. The TCR comes from a woman younger than 45 in good health. Sequenced: blood. Rearrangement joined TRBV7-3 to TRBJ2-1, with 8 bases aligning to TRBD2. The DNA sequence is given as TGTGCCAGCAGCTTAGAGCGGGGGCGGGAGCAGTTCTTC. Translation gives CASSLERGREQFF.